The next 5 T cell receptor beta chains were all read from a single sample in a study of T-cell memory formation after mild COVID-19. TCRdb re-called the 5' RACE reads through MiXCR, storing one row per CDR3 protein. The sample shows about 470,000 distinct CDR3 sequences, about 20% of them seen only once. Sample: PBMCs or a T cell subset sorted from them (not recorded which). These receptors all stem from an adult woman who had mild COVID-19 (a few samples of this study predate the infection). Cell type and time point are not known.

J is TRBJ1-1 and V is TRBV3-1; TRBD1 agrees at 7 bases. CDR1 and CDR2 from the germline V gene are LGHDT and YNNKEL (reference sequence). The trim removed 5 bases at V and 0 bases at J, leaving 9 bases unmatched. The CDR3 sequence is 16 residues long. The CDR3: CASSYKAGGVNTEAFF. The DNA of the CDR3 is TGTGCCAGCAGCTACAAGGCAGGGGGAGTGAACACTGAAGCTTTCTTT.

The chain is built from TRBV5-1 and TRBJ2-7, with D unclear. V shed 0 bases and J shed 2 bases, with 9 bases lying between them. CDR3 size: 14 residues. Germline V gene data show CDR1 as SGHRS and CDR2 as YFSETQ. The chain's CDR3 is CASSLDPVTYEQYF. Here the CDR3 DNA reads TGCGCCAGCAGCTTGGATCCCGTAACCTACGAGCAGTACTTC.

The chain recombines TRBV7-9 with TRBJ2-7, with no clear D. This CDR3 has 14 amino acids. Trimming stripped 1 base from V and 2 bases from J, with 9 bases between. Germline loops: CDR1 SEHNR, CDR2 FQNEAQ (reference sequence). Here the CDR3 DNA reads TGTGCCAGCAGCTTAGTGGGTCACACCTACGAGCAGTACTTC. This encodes CASSLVGHTYEQYF.

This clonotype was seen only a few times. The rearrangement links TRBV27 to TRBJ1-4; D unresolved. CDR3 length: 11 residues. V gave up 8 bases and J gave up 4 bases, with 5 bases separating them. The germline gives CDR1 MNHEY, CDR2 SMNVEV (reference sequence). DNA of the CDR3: TGTGCCAGCGGATTTAATGAAAAACTGTTTTTT. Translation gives CASGFNEKLFF.

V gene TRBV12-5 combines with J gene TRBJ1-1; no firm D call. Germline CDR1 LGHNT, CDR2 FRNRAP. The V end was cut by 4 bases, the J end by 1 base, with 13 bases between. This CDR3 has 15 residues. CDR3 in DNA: TGTGCTAGTGGTTCCCCCCCCCGGGAGAACACTGAAGCTTTCTTT. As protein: CASGSPPRENTEAFF.